Listed here is a single TCR beta chain. As yet, its antigen is unknown. The source of the sample is a study of T cells after yellow fever vaccination. Points from the study as a whole: Post-booster samples contained most primary-vaccination clones (approximately 95% CD4, around 90% CD8). By day 5 rather than day 15, the secondary response had peaked, though it was weaker.

V dropped 11 bases and J dropped 4; count of bases not matched to a gene: 14. Germline CDR1 SGHAT, CDR2 FQDESV (reference sequence). The CDR3 totals 15 residues. The authors made TCR cDNA by 5'RACE template switching, adding a universal primer site and UMIs. TCRdb re-called the 5' RACE reads through MiXCR, storing one row per CDR3 protein. The table records some 170,000 distinct CDR3 sequences, 9.3% of them present only once. Sequenced material: CD8+ T cells sorted from PBMCs, taken 45 days after the yellow fever booster vaccination. The TCR originated in a man aged 18 to 29 who received the YFV17D yellow fever vaccine. This sequence joins TRBV11-1 and TRBJ1-5; 7 bases are shared with TRBD1. The CDR3: CAEPPRQGRNQPQHF. Here the CDR3 DNA reads TGTGCCGAGCCCCCACGACAGGGCAGAAATCAGCCCCAGCATTTT.